The next 9 T cell receptor beta chains were all read from a single sample in a study of Graves' ophthalmopathy and Graves' hyperthyroidism. Amplification of TCR beta CDR3 regions used RNA transcripts. Amplification began with first-round RT-PCR using HTBI primers, then second-round multiplex PCR was performed. From the multiplex PCR reads, TCRdb called clonotypes with MiXCR, one entry per CDR3 protein. The repertoire holds roughly 400,000 distinct CDR3 sequences, with 15% as singletons. The sequenced sample consisted of peripheral blood. The receptors originated from a woman between 18 and 29 years old with stable Graves' hyperthyroidism.

At least ten counts were recorded for this clonotype. This chain uses TRBV24-1 with TRBJ2-7, with 7 bases aligning to TRBD1. V lost 4 bases to trimming and J lost 7 bases; unmatched junction nucleotides: 9. The CDR3 totals 14 residues. Germline lookup yields CDR1 KGHDR and CDR2 SFDVKD. The CDR3 DNA follows: TGTGCCACCAGTGAGTCCCCGGGACAGCTTGAGCAGTACTTC. Residues: CATSESPGQLEQYF.

This clonotype was seen many times. V gene TRBV5-1 combines with J gene TRBJ1-2, with D unclear. Germline loops: CDR1 SGHRS, CDR2 YFSETQ. Trimming left V 2 bases short and J 6 bases short, with 11 bases between. This CDR3 spans 13 amino acids. In DNA form, the CDR3 reads TGCGCCAGCAGCTTTGGCCAGTCCGATGGCTACACCTTC. Protein: CASSFGQSDGYTF.

As to this clonotype: Sequence at one end of the junction differs from germline and may be a read error. The CDR3 sequence: CSARGLADQQYF. CDR3 sequence (DNA): TGCAGTGCAAGAGGGCTAGCGGACCAGCAGTACTTC. The chain uses TRBV20-1 and TRBJ2-7; 7 bases are a match to TRBD2. Germline V gene data show CDR1 as DFQATT and CDR2 as SNEGSKA (reference sequence). The CDR3 extends over 12 amino acids.

The V gene is TRBV2, the J gene TRBJ2-7, with TRBD2 identical over 12 bases. V shed 5 bases and J 3 bases; nucleotides not matched to a gene: 8. The CDR3 totals 16 residues. The germline V gene has CDR1 SNHLY and CDR2 FYNNEI. The CDR3 sequence is CASSFRRTSGNYEQYF. The CDR3 DNA reads as TGTGCCAGCAGTTTCCGGCGGACTAGCGGGAACTACGAGCAGTACTTC.

This clonotype appeared many times. The chain employs TRBV6-5 and TRBJ1-1, with 9 bases matching TRBD1. V shed 5 bases and J 1 base; nucleotides not matched to a gene: 5. The CDR3 loop spans 15 amino acids. CDR1 is MNHEY and CDR2 is SVGAGI in the germline V gene. DNA of the CDR3: TGTGCCAGCAGTAACCGGGGACAGGGGAACACTGAAGCTTTCTTT. Translated: CASSNRGQGNTEAFF.

The V call is TRBV25-1, the J call TRBJ1-6; 10 positions match TRBD1. CDR3 length: 16 amino acids. V trimming: 3 bases; J trimming: 8 bases; junction bases outside the gene matches: 7. The V gene's germline CDR1 is MGHDK and CDR2 SYGVNS. The CDR3 spells CASSDPGGTGDSPLHF. The DNA of the CDR3 is TGTGCCAGCAGTGACCCGGGTGGGACAGGGGATTCACCCCTCCACTTT.

V usage is TRBV7-6 and J usage is TRBJ2-5; either TRBD1 or TRBD2 may supply D (5 bases each). CDR3 size: 14 residues. Germline V lookup: CDR1 SGHVS, CDR2 FNYEAQ. Deletions cut 7 bases from V and 1 base from J, with 13 bases between. The CDR3 spells CASTPGLIQETQYF. CDR3 bases: TGTGCCAGCACCCCGGGGCTTATCCAAGAGACCCAGTACTTC.

This clonotype was detected many times. The chain combines TRBV7-8 with TRBJ1-2; D unclear. V lost 0 bases to trimming and J lost 4 bases, with 18 bases between them. The CDR3 spans 17 residues. Germline CDR1 SGHVS, CDR2 FQNEAQ. CDR3 nucleotide sequence: TGTGCCAGCAGCTTAGCTAACATAAAGGGAGCGTTCTATGGCTACACCTTC. Translated: CASSLANIKGAFYGYTF. Variable domain in full (rest from reference TRBV7-8 and TRBJ1-2): GAGVSQSPRYKVAKRGQDVALRCDPISGHVSLFWYQQALGQGPEFLTYFQNEAQLDKSGLPSDRFFAERPEGSVSTLKIQRTQQEDSAVYLCASSLANIKGAFYGYTFGSGTRLTVV.

The CDR3 DNA follows: TGCGCCAGCAGCCCGACAGGAACCTGGCCCTACGAGCAGTACTTC. Amino acids: CASSPTGTWPYEQYF. The V call is TRBV4-3, the J call TRBJ2-7; maybe TRBD1 (6 bases). Germline CDR1 reads LGHNA; CDR2 reads YSLEER. This CDR3 has 15 residues. V lost 4 bases to trimming and J lost 2 bases, with 15 bases between them.